This T cell receptor (beta chain) was identified during a study of cytomegalovirus exposure and HLA in healthy donors. The CDR3 contains 15 residues. J was trimmed by 4 bases and V by 5 bases; bases with no gene match: 8. Germline V lookup: CDR1 SGHRS, CDR2 YFSETQ. Method: immunoSEQ multiplex PCR; TCRdb's copy keeps in-frame clones and lacks some. The top ten clones hold approximately 2.9% of a sample with around 200,000 clones, about 86% of them seen once. This clone showed up just once. The chain uses TRBV5-1 and TRBJ2-1, with 8 bases identical to TRBD1. Sample: PBMCs. The sequence derives from a woman under 30 in good health and CMV-seronegative. The CDR3 sequence: CASRVGTGTYNEQFF. The CDR3 nucleotides read TGCGCCAGCAGGGTCGGGACAGGAACATACAATGAGCAGTTCTTC.